This T cell receptor beta chain appears in the sequencing data of a study of cytomegalovirus exposure and HLA in healthy donors. Study-wide context: Early on, a data release was issued that held tens of millions of unique TCRs from HLA-typed donors. The study, taken as a whole, reports: Reports state that TCR beta sequences accurately predicted most subjects' HLA-A and HLA-B alleles.

Regarding this clone: The target antigen is unknown.

The PCR had 60 Vbeta and 13 Jbeta primers. Data came from immunoSEQ multiplex PCR; TCRdb stores just in-frame clones and leaves some out. The data contain 110,000 to 150,000 clones, approximately 9% of them seen just once; the ten biggest clones take up 1.5% to 2%. The CDR3 length is 12 residues. Trimming cost V 7 bases and J 0 bases, with 4 bases left between them. Germline V gene sequence: CDR1 MNHEY, CDR2 SVGAGI. Material for sequencing was PBMCs. V and J are TRBV6-5 and TRBJ1-3, with D unresolved. The clonotype originates from a male donor in good health and CMV-seronegative. The CDR3 sequence: CASTSSGNTIYF. The CDR3 nucleotides read TGTGCCAGCACCAGCTCTGGAAACACCATATATTTT.